This T cell receptor (beta chain) was captured in a study of T cells in Graves' hyperthyroidism and ophthalmopathy. General study results and limits: Ophthalmopathy was separated from stable hyperthyroidism by a 13 V-J model.

Losses at the gene ends were 3 bases for V and 6 bases for J; bases not matched to a gene: 6. The CDR3 has 15 residues. Per the germline V gene, CDR1 is LNHDA and CDR2 is SQIVND (reference sequence). Hyperthyroidism was newly diagnosed in patients aged 18 to 65 (duration under 2 months). Fresh peripheral blood, approximately 9.6 ml, yielded the PBMCs. This clonotype was observed many times. The antigen is unknown. The investigators amplified TCR beta CDR3 regions from RNA transcripts. During a first-round RT-PCR of the TCR CDR3, the HTBI primer set was used. One entry per CDR3 protein results from TCRdb running MiXCR on the multiplex PCR reads. This repertoire shows hundreds of thousands of distinct CDR3 sequences, more than 15% found once; its top ten account for around a quarter.

The chain couples TRBV19 to TRBJ2-1; 9 positions agree with TRBD2. This receptor was taken from a young woman with Graves' hyperthyroidism that later progressed to Graves' ophthalmopathy. The sequencing input was blood. CDR3 sequence: CASSIPGLAGNEQFF. The CDR3, as DNA: TGTGCCAGTAGTATCCCGGGACTAGCAGGCAATGAGCAGTTCTTC.